This section outlines one T cell receptor beta chain sequence together with its context. The data stem from a study of blood T cell repertoires in COVID-19. Sequenced by immunoSEQ multiplex PCR; TCRdb stores in-frame clones only, minus some. Of about 270,000 clones listed, around 88% are singletons. Trimming took 4 bases from V and 2 from J; bases not matched to a gene: 7. The CDR3 runs 15 residues. The germline CDR1 and CDR2 sequences are SGHRS and YFSETQ. The TCR was taken from a woman of 80 years or more with COVID-19, enrolled during active disease. The chain carries TRBV5-1 and TRBJ2-3; TRBD1 matches at 7 bases. Sample: peripheral blood. CDR3 bases: TGCGCCAGCAGCCCCGGACAGGCCTCCACAGATACGCAGTATTTT. As protein: CASSPGQASTDTQYF.